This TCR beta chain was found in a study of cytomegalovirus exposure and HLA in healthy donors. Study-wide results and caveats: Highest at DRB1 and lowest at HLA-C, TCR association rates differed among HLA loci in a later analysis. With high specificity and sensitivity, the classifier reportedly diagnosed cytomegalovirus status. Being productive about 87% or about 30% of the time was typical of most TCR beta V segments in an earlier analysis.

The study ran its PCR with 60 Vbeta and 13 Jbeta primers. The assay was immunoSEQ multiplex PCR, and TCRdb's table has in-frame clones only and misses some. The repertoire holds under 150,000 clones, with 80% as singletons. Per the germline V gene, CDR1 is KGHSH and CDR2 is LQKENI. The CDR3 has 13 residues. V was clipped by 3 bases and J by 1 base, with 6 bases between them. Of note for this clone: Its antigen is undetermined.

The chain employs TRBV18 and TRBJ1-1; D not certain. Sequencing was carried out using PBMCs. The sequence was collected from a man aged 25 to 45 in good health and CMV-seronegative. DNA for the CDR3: TGTGCCAGCTCACCCTCAGGGAACACTGAAGCTTTCTTT. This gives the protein CASSPSGNTEAFF. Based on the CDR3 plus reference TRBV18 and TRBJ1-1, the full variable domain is NAGVMQNPRHLVRRRGQEARLRCSPMKGHSHVYWYRQLPEEGLKFMVYLQKENIIDESGMPKERFSAEFPKEGPSILRIQQVVRGDSAAYFCASSPSGNTEAFFGQGTRLTVV.